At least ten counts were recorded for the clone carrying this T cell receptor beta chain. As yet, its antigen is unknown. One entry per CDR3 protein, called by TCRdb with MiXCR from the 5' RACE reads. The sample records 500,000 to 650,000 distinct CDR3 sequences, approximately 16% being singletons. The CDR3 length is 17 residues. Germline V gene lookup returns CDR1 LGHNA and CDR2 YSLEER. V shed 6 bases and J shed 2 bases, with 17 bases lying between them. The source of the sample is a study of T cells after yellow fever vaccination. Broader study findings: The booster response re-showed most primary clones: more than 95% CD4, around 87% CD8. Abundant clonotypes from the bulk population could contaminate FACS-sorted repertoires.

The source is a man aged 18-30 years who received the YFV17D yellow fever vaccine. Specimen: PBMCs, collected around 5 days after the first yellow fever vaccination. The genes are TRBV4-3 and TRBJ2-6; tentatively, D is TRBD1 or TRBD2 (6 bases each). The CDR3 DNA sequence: TGCGCCAGCAGTGGAGGGGCAGGGGTTGCTGGGGCCAACGTCCTGACTTTC. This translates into CASSGGAGVAGANVLTF.